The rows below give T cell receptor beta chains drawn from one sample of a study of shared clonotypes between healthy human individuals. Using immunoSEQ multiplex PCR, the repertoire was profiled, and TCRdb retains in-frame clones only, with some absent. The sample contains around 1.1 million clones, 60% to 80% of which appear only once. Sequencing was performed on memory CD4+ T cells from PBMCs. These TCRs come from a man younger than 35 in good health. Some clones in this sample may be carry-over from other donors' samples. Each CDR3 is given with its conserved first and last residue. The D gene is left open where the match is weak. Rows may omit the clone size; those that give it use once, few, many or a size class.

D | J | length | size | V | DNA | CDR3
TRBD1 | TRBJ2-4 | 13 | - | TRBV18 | TGTGCCAGCTCACCCGGGACAGCGTTCATTCAGTACTTC | CASSPGTAFIQYF
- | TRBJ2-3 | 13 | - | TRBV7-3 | TGTGCCAGCAGCGGCAGACAGGCTTGGGCGCAGTATTTT | CASSGRQAWAQYF
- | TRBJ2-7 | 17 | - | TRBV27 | TGTGCCAGCAGTCCCATCACCGGGACACCGAAAGCTTACGAGCAGTACTTC | CASSPITGTPKAYEQYF
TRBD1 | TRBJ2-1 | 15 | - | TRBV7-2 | TGTGCCAGCAGCTCCCAATCGACAGGGTTGGATGAGCAGTTCTTC | CASSSQSTGLDEQFF
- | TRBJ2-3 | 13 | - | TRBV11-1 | TGTGCCAGCAGCCCCTCTTCCCCAGATACGCAGTATTTT | CASSPSSPDTQYF
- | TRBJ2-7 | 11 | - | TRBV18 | TGTGCCAGCTCAACAGAGTACGAGCAGTACTTC | CASSTEYEQYF
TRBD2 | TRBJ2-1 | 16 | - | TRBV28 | TGTGCCAGCAGTCCCGGGACTAGCGGGAGAATGACTGAGCAGTTCTTC | CASSPGTSGRMTEQFF
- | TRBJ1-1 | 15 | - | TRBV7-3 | TGTGCCAGCAGCTTAAACCGTGGCGGGAACACTGAAGCTTTCTTT | CASSLNRGGNTEAFF
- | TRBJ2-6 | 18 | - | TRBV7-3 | TGTGCCAGCAGCTTAACATCCCCCAGGGCCTCTGGGGCCAACGTCCTGACTTTC | CASSLTSPRASGANVLTF
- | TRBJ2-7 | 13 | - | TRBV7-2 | TGTGCCAGCAGCTCGAACCAGGGCTACGAGCAGTACTTC | CASSSNQGYEQYF
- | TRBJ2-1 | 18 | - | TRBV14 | TGTGCCAGCAGCCCCCCTGGGCGGGCACACAATCTCTACAATGAGCAGTTCTTC | CASSPPGRAHNLYNEQFF
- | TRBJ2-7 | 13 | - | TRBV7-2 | TGTGCCAGCAGCCCAGGGTGGTCCTACGAGCAGTACTTC | CASSPGWSYEQYF
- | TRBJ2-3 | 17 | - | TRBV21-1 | TGTGCCAGCAGCAAAGTTTCGGCAGGTACCCTCGTGGATACGCAGTATTTT | CASSKVSAGTLVDTQYF
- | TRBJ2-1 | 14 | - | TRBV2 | TGTGCCAGCAGTGAAAGACTTGGCTACAATGAGCAGTTCTTC | CASSERLGYNEQFF
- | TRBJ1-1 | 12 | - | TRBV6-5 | TGTGCCAGCAGTCGGAGGGGATCTGAAGCTTTCTTT | CASSRRGSEAFF
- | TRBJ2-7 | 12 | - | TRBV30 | TGTGCCTGGAAGGGCGGTTCCTACGAGCAGTACTTC | CAWKGGSYEQYF
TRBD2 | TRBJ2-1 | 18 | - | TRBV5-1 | TGCGCCAGCAGCTTGGGGCCGTTAGGGACTAGCGGGAGTGATGAGCAGTTCTTC | CASSLGPLGTSGSDEQFF
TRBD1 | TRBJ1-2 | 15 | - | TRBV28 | TGTGCCAGCAGTTGGGGGGACAGACTCTTTGAGGGCTACACCTTC | CASSWGDRLFEGYTF
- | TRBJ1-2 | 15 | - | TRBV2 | TGTGCCAGCTTAAGACAGACCGCTTGGGGCTATGGCTACACCTTC | CASLRQTAWGYGYTF
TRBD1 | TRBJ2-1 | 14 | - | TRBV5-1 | TGCGCCAGCCGAGGGGGCTTCTCCTACAATGAGCAGTTCTTC | CASRGGFSYNEQFF
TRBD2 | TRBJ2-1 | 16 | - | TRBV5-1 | TGCGCCAGCAGCTTGCGCTTGGGGACTAGCGGGGCTGAGCAGTTCTTC | CASSLRLGTSGAEQFF
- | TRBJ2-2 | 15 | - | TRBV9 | TGTGCCAGCAGCTTACGGGACTGGAGCGGCGGGGAGCTGTTTTTT | CASSLRDWSGGELFF
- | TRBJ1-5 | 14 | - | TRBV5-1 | TGCGCCAGCAGCCGCGACGGGGGCAATCAGCCCCAGCATTTT | CASSRDGGNQPQHF
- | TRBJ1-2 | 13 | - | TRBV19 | TGTGCCAGTGCTCATCGGTCTAACTATGGCTACACCTTC | CASAHRSNYGYTF
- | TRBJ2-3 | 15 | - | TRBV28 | TGTGCCAGCAGTTTCGGTCAGGGCGGGGCAGATACGCAGTATTTT | CASSFGQGGADTQYF
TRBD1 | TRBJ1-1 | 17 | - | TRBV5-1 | TGCGCCAGCAGCTCATCTCCGGGACAGGGGATGAACACTGAAGCTTTCTTT | CASSSSPGQGMNTEAFF
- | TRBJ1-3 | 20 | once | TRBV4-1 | TGCGCCAGCAGCCAAGATCGGGGGGAGGGCCGATCGCAGTCTGGAAACACCATATATTTT | CASSQDRGEGRSQSGNTIYF
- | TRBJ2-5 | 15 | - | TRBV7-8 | TGTGCCAGCAGCTTACGGCAGGGCATAGTAGAGACCCAGTACTTC | CASSLRQGIVETQYF
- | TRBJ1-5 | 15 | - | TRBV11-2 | TGTGCCAGCAGCTTAGATTGGGGGGGAAGTCAGCCCCAGCATTTT | CASSLDWGGSQPQHF
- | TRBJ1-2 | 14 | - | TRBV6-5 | TGTGCCAGCAGTTACTCGGACAGTAACTATGGCTACACCTTC | CASSYSDSNYGYTF
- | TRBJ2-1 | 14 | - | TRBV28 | TGTGCCAGCAGTTTTTGGTCAGGGTCCAATGAGCAGTTCTTC | CASSFWSGSNEQFF
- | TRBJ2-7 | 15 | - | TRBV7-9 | TGTGCCAGCAGCCACACACCCCCTAGGGGCTACGAGCAGTACTTC | CASSHTPPRGYEQYF
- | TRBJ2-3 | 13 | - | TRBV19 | TGTGCCACCATGGGCCCTAACACAGATACGCAGTATTTT | CATMGPNTDTQYF
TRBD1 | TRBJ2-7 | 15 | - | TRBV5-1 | TGCGCCAGCAGCCCCCGACAGGGGGCGGGGAGGGAGCAGTACTTC | CASSPRQGAGREQYF
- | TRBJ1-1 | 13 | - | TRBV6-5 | TGTGCCAGCAGTTCGGTAAAAGTCGCTGAAGCTTTCTTT | CASSSVKVAEAFF
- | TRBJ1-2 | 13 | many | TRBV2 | TGTGCCAGCAGCCCCGCCCCGGACTATGGCTACACCTTC | CASSPAPDYGYTF
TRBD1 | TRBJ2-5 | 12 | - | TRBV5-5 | TGTGCCAGCAGCAGACAGGGTGAGACCCAGTACTTC | CASSRQGETQYF
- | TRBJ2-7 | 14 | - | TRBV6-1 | TGTGCCAGCAGGATGACAGCCTCCTCCTACGAGCAGTACTTC | CASRMTASSYEQYF
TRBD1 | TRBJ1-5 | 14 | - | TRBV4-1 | TGCGCCAGCAGCCAAGTTTCAGGGGGCACGCCCCAGCATTTT | CASSQVSGGTPQHF
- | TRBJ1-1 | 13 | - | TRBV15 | TGTGCCACCCTACGGGGGGGTGGCACTGAAGCTTTCTTT | CATLRGGGTEAFF
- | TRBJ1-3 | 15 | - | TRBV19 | TGTGCCAGTAGTTTCCGGGACGGACCTGGAAACACCATATATTTT | CASSFRDGPGNTIYF